This T cell receptor beta chain was retrieved from a study of cytomegalovirus exposure and HLA in healthy donors. Germline CDR1 is SGHTA and CDR2 is FQGTGA. The CDR3 loop spans 13 amino acids. Amplification used 60 Vbeta primers and 13 Jbeta primers. Sequencing used immunoSEQ multiplex PCR; TCRdb keeps in-frame clones, though not all of them. In total, the table holds roughly 57,000 clones. Concerning this clone itself: Antigen specificity is unknown.

Study-wide results and limits: It was only CMV serostatus that was available as immune exposure information. Most TCR sequences were seen very rarely across donors, but some public TCRs occurred in many. Some V segments, including TRBV6-2 and TRBV6-3, were excluded as indistinguishable.

The sample was PBMCs. The V and J genes are TRBV7-3 and TRBJ2-5; 13 bases align to TRBD2. The J call may be wrong; the DNA end is better matched by TRBJ2-7. This receptor was taken from a man younger than 35 in good health and CMV-seropositive. The CDR3 loop is CASSWTSGSEQYF. CDR3 nucleotides: TGTGCCAGCAGCTGGACTAGCGGGAGCGAGCAGTACTTC.